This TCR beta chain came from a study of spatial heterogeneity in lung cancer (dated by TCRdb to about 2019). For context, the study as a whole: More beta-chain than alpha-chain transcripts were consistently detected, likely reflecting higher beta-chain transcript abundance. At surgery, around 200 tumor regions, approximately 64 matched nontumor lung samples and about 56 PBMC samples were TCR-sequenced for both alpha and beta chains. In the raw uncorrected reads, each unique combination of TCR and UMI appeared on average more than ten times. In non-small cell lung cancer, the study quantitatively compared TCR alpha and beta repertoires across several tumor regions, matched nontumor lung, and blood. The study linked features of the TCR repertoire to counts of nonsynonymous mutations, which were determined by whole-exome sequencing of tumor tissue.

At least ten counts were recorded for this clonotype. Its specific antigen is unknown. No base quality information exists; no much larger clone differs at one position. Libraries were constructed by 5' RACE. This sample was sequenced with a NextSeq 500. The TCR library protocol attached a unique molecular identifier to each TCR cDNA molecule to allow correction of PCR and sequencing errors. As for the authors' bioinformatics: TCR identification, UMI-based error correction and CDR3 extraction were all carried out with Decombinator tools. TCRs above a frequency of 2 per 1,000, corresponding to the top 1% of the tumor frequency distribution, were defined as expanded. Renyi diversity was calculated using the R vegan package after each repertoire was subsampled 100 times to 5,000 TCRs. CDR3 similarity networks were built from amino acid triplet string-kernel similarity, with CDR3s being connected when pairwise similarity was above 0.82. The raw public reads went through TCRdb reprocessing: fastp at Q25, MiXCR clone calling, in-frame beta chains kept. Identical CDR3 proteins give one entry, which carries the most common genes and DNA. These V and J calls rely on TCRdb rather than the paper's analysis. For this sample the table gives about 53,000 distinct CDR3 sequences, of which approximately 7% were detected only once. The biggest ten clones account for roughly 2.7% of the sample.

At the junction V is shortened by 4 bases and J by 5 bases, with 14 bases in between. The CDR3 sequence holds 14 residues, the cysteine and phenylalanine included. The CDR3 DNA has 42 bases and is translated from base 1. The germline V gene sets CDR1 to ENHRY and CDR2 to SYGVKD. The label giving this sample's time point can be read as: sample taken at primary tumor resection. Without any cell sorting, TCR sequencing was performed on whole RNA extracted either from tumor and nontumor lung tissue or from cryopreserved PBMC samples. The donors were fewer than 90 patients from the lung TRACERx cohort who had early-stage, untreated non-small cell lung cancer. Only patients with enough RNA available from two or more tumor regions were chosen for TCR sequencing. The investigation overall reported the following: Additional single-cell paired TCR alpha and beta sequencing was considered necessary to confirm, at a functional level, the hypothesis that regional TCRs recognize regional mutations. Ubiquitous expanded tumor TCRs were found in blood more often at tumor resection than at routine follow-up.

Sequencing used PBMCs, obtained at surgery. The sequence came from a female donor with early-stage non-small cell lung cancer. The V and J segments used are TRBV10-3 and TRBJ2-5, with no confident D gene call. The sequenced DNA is TGTGCCATCAGTGCCTCCGGTTCCGAGGAGACCCAGTACTTC. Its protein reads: CAISASGSEETQYF.